This TCR beta chain came from a study of blood T cell repertoires in COVID-19 (dated by TCRdb to the early 2020s). About the full investigation: Samples from collaborators originated in the United States, Italy and Spain and spanned both the acute and convalescent phases of COVID-19. The material from the prospective study consisted of cDNA or gDNA derived from T cells, B-cell-depleted T cells, or PBMCs. Deeply sampled blood TCRbeta repertoires from subjects exposed to, actively infected with, or recovered from COVID-19 were included in the dataset. A freely available public database, intended as a resource for researchers studying the immune response to SARS-CoV-2, is where the repertoires were released. The samples were drawn from two sources: the first 160 participants of the ongoing ImmuneRACE study, and approximately 1,300 subjects contributed by 6 global collaborators. The sample metadata nearly always contained a de-identified subject ID, COVID-19 status, age in years and sex. Where HLA class I and class II types were available, the types were taken from metadata supplied by the sample provider, not from assay-based typing. General conclusions and limits of the study: How much clinical and demographic metadata was included differed by source and by participant, and the metadata was provided uncurated.

TCRbeta CDR3 regions were amplified from genomic DNA by means of the immunoSEQ Assay, a bias-controlled multiplex PCR. The authors' analysis ran thus. Within the assay, amplification of reference gene primers was used to estimate how many nucleated cells each sample contained. Sequence reads were collapsed and filtered to measure the absolute abundance of every unique TCRbeta CDR3 rearrangement. Productive Simpson clonality was computed per sample as the square root of Simpson's diversity index over productive rearrangements. This immuneACCESS table, as held by TCRdb, lists in-frame sequences with V and J called but not all clones. Of the missing ones, under half trace to an unresolved V gene in checked studies; the others have no known cause. For V, J and clone size, that table is used; D and trimming come from the DNA. This sample gives 15,000 to 20,000 clones in total; 91% of them show up just once. Together, the top ten hold 6% to 8.5% of the sample.

Whole blood was collected in K2EDTA tubes by collaborating institutions according to the institutions' own protocols. For TCRbeta analysis, collaborators shipped samples in one of three forms: frozen whole blood, isolated PBMCs, or DNA extracted from either of those sample types. Here V drops 5 bases and J drops 10 bases, and the junction holds 8 bases not matched to any gene. Sequences SGHAT (CDR1) and FQNNGV (CDR2) are obtained from the germline V gene. Including cysteine and phenylalanine, the CDR3 has 14 amino acids. Only the CDR3 region is kept as DNA, spanning 42 bases read in frame from base 1. A word on this clone: The clone's antigen remains unknown. There are no base qualities to consult, and no much larger clone falls within one base.

The origin of this receptor is a human donor in a cohort sampled during active COVID-19. The sample was peripheral blood. The chain joins TRBV11-2 to TRBJ1-6, with TRBD1 matching 7 junction bases. The CDR3 in this case is CASSPRQGNSPLHF. The bases read TGTGCCAGCAGCCCAAGACAGGGTAACTCACCCCTCCACTTT.